This T cell receptor beta chain was sequenced during a study of T cells in Graves' hyperthyroidism and ophthalmopathy. Trimming shortened V by 11 bases and J by 7 bases, and 26 bases separated the two germline ends. The CDR3 extends over 16 amino acids. CDR1 is KGHDR, CDR2 SFDVKD, per germline. The CDR3 regions of TCR beta were amplified from RNA transcripts. First-round RT-PCR with HTBI primers amplified the TCR CDR3 region. One entry per CDR3 protein, called by TCRdb with MiXCR from the multiplex PCR reads. The table shows around 100,000 distinct CDR3 sequences, with 45% to 50% occurring only once. V is TRBV24-1 and J is TRBJ2-1; TRBD1 is a possible D gene (5 bases). The clonotype originates from a man aged 35-49 years with Graves' hyperthyroidism. Sequencing was performed on blood. The CDR3 here is CASSQLWPGLANEQFF. The CDR3, as DNA: TGTGCCAGCTCCCAGCTTTGGCCAGGGCTGGCAAATGAGCAGTTCTTC.